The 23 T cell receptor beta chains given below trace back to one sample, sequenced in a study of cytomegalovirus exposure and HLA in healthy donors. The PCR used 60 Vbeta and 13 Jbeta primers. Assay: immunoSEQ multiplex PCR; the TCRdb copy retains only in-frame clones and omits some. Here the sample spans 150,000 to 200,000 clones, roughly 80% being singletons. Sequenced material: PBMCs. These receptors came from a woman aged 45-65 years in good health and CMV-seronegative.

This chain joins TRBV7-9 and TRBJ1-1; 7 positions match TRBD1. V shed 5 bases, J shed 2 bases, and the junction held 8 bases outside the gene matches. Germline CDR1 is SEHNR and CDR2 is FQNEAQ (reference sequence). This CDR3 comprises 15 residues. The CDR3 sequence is CASSLVGTANTEAFF. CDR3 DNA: TGTGCCAGCAGCCTCGTTGGGACAGCTAACACTGAAGCTTTCTTT. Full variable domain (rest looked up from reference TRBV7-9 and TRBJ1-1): DTGVSQNPRHKITKRGQNVTFRCDPISEHNRLYWYRQTLGQGPEFLTYFQNEAQLEKSRLLSDRFSAERPKGSFSTLEIQRTEQGDSAMYLCASSLVGTANTEAFFGQGTRLTVV.

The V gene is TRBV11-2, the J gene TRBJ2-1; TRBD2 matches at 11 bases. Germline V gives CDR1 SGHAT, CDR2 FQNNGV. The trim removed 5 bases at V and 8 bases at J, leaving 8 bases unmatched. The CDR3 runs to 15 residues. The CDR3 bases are TGTGCCAGCAGCCTAGCGGGGGGCCATAGCGATGAGCAGTTCTTC. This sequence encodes CASSLAGGHSDEQFF.

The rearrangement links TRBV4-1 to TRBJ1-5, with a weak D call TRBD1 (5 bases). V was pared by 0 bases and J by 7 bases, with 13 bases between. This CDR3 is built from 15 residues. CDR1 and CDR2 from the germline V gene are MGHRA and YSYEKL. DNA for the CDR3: TGCGCCAGCAGCCAAGACAGGGTTTTGAGGCAGCCCCAGCATTTT. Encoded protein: CASSQDRVLRQPQHF.

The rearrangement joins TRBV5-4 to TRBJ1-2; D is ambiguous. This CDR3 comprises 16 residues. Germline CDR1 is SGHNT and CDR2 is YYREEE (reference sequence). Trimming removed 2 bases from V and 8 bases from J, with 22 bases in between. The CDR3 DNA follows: TGTGCCAGCAGCTTTCGTCGGGAGGGCGGATATGAGGGCTACACCTTC. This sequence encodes CASSFRREGGYEGYTF.

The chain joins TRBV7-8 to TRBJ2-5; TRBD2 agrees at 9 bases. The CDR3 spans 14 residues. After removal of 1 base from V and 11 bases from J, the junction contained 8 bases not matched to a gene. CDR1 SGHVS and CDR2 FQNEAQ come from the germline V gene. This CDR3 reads CASSLGLAVGEQYF. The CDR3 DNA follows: TGTGCCAGCAGCTTAGGACTAGCGGTAGGAGAGCAGTACTTC.

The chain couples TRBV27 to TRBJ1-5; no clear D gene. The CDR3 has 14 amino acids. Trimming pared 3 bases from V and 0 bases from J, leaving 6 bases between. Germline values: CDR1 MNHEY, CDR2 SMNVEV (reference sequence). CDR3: CASSLGSSNQPQHF. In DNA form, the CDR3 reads TGTGCCAGCAGTTTGGGGAGTAGCAATCAGCCCCAGCATTTT.

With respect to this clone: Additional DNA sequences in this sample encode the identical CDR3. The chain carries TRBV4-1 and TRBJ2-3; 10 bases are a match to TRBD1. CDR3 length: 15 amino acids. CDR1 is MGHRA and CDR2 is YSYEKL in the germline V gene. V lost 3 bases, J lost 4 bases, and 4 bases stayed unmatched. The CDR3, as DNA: TGCGCCAGCAGCCATCACGGACAGGGGGCAGATACGCAGTATTTT. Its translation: CASSHHGQGADTQYF.

The CDR3 sequence is CASSLSRNEQFF. The DNA for the CDR3 is TGTGCCAGCAGCTTATCTCGGAATGAGCAGTTCTTC. This rearrangement joins TRBV7-6 to TRBJ2-1, with no clear D. V was pared by 2 bases and J by 7 bases, with 6 bases between. There are 12 residues in the CDR3. Germline CDR1 is SGHVS and CDR2 is FNYEAQ.

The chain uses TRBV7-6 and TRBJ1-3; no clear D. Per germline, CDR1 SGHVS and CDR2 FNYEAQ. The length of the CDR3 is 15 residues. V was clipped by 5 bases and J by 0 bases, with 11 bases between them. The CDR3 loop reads CASSRRGDSGNTIYF. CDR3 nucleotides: TGTGCCAGCAGCCGTCGCGGAGACTCTGGAAACACCATATATTTT.

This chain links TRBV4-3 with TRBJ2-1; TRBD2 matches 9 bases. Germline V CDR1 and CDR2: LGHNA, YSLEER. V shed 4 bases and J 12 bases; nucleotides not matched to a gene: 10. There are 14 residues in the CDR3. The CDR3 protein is CASSLAGERLRQFF. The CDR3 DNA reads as TGCGCCAGCAGCCTAGCGGGAGAAAGGTTGAGGCAGTTCTTC.

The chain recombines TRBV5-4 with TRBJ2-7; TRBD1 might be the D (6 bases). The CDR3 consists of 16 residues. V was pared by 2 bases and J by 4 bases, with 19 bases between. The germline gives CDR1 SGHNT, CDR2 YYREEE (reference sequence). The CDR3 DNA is TGTGCCAGCAGCTTAGGGCAGGGGCTAGGATTATACGAGCAGTACTTC. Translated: CASSLGQGLGLYEQYF.

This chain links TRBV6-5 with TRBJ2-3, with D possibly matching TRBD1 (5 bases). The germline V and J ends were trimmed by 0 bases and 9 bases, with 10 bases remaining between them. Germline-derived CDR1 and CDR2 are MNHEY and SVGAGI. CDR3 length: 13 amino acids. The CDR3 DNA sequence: TGTGCCAGCAGTTACTCGAGACAGAAAACGCAGTATTTT. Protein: CASSYSRQKTQYF.

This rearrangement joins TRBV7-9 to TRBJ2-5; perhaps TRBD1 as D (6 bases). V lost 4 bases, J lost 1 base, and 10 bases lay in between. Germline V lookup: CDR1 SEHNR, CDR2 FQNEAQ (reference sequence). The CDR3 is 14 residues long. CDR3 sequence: CASSSTGRQETQYF. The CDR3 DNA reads TGTGCCAGCAGCTCGACAGGACGCCAAGAGACCCAGTACTTC.

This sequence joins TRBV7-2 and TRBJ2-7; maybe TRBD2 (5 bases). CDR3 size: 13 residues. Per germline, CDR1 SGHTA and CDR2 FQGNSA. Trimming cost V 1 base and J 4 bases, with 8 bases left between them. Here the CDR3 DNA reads TGTGCCAGCAGCTTAGGGACTGTATACGAGCAGTACTTC. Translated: CASSLGTVYEQYF.

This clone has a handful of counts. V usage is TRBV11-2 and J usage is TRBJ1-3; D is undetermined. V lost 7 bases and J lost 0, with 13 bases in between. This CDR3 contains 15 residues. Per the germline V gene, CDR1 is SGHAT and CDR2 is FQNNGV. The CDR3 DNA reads TGTGCCAGCACCGATCGGGGAAACTCTGGAAACACCATATATTTT. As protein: CASTDRGNSGNTIYF.

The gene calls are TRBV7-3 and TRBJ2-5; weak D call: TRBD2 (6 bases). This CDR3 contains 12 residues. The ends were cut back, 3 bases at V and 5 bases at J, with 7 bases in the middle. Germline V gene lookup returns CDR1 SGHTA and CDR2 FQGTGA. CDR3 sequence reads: CASSFGGETQYF. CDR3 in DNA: TGTGCCAGCAGCTTTGGGGGGGAGACCCAGTACTTC.

The CDR3 nucleotides are TGTGCCAGCAGCTTAACCCAAGGCAGCGGAGGGAGCACAGATACGCAGTATTTT. Protein sequence: CASSLTQGSGGSTDTQYF. The chain employs TRBV7-9 and TRBJ2-3; D possibly corresponds to TRBD2 (6 bases). With 2 bases removed from V and 0 bases from J, the gap between germline ends came to 18 bases. The CDR3 is 18 amino acids. CDR1 and CDR2 from the germline V gene are SEHNR and FQNEAQ (reference sequence).

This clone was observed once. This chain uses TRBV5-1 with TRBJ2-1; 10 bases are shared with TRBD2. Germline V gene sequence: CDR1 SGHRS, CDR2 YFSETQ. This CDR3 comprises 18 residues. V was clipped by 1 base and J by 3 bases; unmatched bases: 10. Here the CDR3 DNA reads TGCGCCAGCAGCTTGAACGTAGCGGGAGGACTTAACTACAATGAGCAGTTCTTC. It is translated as CASSLNVAGGLNYNEQFF.

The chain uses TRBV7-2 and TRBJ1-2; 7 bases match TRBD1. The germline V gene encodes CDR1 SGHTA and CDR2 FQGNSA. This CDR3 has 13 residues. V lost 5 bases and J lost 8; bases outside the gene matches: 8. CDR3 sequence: CASSPRQGGGYTF. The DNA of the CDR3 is TGTGCCAGCAGCCCCCGGCAGGGGGGAGGCTACACCTTC.

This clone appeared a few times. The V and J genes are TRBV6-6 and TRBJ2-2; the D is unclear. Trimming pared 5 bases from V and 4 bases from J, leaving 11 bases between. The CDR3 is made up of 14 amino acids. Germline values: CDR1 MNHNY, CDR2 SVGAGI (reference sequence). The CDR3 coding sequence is TGTGCCAGCAGTCTTCTTGTCCTCACCGGGGAGCTGTTTTTT. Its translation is CASSLLVLTGELFF.

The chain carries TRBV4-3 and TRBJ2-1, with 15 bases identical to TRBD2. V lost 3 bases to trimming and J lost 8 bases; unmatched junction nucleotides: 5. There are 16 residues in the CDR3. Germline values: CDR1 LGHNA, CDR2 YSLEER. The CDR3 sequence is CASSQGTSGRYHEQFF. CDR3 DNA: TGCGCCAGCAGCCAGGGGACTAGCGGGAGGTACCATGAGCAGTTCTTC.

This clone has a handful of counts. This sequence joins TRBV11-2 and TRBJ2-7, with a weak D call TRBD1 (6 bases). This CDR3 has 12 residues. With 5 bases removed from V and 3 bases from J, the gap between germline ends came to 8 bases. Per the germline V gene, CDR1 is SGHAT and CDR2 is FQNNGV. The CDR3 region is CASSKQGYEQYF. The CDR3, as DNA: TGTGCCAGCAGCAAACAGGGCTACGAGCAGTACTTC.

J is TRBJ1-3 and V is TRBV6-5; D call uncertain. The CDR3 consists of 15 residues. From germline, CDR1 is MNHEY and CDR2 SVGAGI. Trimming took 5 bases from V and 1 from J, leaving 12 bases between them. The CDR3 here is CASSPVETSGNTIYF. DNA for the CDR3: TGTGCCAGCAGTCCTGTCGAGACTTCTGGAAACACCATATATTTT.